This T cell receptor (beta chain) derives from a study of vaccination and CD4 T cells after COVID-19. In the study overall: Taking of post-vaccine samples occurred a median around 70 days after dose two (range 14 to 241). Findings of the study overall: The median proportion of reactive clones detected only post-vaccination in convalescent patients was approximately 87%. Analysis of convalescent patients found that 304 of 307 vaccine-specific clones were spike mono-reactive.

An Oncomine TCR Beta short-read assay was used to sequence the DNA from cultured CD4+ T cells. One entry per CDR3 protein, called by TCRdb with MiXCR from the PCR reads. The repertoire has around 15,000 distinct CDR3 sequences, over 60% of them found once; the top ten carry around 16%. In regard to this clonotype: What it recognizes is unknown.

V dropped 5 bases and J dropped 10; count of bases not matched to a gene: 8. Germline CDR1 is SGHVS and CDR2 is FNYEAQ. The CDR3 covers 15 residues. The treatment denotes: approximately nine-day PBMC culture with coronavirus spike peptide pools or control peptides (ViraFEST assay). With peptide pools, ViraFEST first expanded antigen-specific T cells and afterwards sequenced their TCRs. The sequencing input was CD4+ T cells from blood, cultured in vitro. The chain recombines TRBV7-6 with TRBJ1-6; 10 bases are a match to TRBD1. The TCR originated in a human donor who had recovered from COVID-19. This chain's CDR3 is CASSRDRGTGSPLHF. The DNA of the CDR3 is TGTGCCAGCAGCCGGGACAGGGGAACAGGGTCACCCCTCCACTTT.